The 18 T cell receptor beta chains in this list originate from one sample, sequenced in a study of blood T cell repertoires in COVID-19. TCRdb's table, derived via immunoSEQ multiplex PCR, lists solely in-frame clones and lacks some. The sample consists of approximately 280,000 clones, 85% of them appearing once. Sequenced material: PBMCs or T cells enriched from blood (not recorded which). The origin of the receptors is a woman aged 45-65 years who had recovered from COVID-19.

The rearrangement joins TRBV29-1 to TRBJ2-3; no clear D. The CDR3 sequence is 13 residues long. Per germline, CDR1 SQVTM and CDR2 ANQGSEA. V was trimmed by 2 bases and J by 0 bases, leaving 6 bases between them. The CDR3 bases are TGCAGCGTTGAACAAGCCAGCACAGATACGCAGTATTTT. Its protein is CSVEQASTDTQYF.

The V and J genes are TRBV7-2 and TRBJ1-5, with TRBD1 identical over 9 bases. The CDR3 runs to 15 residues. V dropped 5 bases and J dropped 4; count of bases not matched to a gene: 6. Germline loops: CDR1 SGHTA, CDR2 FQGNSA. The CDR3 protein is CASSLTGGRNQPQHF. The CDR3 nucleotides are TGTGCCAGCAGCCTTACAGGGGGCCGAAATCAGCCCCAGCATTTT. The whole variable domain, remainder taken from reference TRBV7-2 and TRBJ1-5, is GAGVSQSPSNKVTEKGKDVELRCDPISGHTALYWYRQSLGQGLEFLIYFQGNSAPDKSGLPSDRFSAERTGGSVSTLTIQRTQQEDSAVYLCASSLTGGRNQPQHFGDGTRLSIL.

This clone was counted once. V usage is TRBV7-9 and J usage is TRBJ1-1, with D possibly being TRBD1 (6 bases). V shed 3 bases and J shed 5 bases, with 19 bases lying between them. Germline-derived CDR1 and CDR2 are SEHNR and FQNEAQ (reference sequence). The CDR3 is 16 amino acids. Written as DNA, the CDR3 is TGTGCCAGCAGCTTCTACCTTACAGGGAAAGCAACTGAAGCTTTCTTT. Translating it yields CASSFYLTGKATEAFF.

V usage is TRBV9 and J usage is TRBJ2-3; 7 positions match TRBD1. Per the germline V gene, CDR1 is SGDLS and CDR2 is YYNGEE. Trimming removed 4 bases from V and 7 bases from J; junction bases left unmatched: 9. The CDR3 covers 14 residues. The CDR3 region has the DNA TGTGCCAGCAGCCAAGGGACAGAATCACATACGCAGTATTTT. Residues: CASSQGTESHTQYF.

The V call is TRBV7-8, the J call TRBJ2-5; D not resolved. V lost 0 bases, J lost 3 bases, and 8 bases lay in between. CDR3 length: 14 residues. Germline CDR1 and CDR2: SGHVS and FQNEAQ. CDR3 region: CASSLAGREETQYF. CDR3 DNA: TGTGCCAGCAGCTTAGCAGGCCGGGAAGAGACCCAGTACTTC.

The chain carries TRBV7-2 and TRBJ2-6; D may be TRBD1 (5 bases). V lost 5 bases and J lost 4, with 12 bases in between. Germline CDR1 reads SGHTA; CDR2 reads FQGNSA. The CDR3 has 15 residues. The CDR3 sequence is CASSPGLYGANVLTF. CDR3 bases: TGTGCCAGCAGCCCAGGGCTTTACGGGGCCAACGTCCTGACTTTC.

Here the CDR3 reads CAWSPGNSNQPQHF. The CDR3 DNA is TGTGCCTGGAGTCCGGGAAATAGCAATCAGCCCCAGCATTTT. The V and J genes are TRBV30 and TRBJ1-5; D is ambiguous. V dropped 2 bases and J dropped 0 bases, with 8 bases sitting between them. This CDR3 comprises 14 residues. CDR1 is GTSNPN and CDR2 is SVGIG in the germline V gene (reference sequence).

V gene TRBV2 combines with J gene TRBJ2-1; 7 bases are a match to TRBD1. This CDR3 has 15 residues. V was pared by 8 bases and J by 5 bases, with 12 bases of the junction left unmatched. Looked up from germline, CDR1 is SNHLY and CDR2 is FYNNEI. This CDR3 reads CASRGQDVSHNEQFF. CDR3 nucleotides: TGTGCCAGCCGAGGACAGGATGTATCCCACAATGAGCAGTTCTTC.

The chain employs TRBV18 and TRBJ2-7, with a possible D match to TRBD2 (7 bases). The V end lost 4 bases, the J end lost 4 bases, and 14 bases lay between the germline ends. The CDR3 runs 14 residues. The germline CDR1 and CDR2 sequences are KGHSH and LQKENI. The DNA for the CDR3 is TGTGCCAGCTCACAAAAACAGGGAGGGTACGAGCAGTACTTC. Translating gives CASSQKQGGYEQYF.

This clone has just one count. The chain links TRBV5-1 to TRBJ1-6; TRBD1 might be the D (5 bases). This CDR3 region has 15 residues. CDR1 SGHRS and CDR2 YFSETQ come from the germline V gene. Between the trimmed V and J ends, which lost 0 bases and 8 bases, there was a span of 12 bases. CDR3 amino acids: CASSLAGGEDSPLHF. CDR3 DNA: TGCGCCAGCAGCTTGGCCGGGGGAGAGGATTCACCCCTCCACTTT. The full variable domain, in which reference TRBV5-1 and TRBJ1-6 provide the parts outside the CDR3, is KAGVTQTPRYLIKTRGQQVTLSCSPISGHRSVSWYQQTPGQGLQFLFEYFSETQRNKGNFPGRFSGRQFSNSRSEMNVSTLELGDSALYLCASSLAGGEDSPLHFGNGTRLTVT.

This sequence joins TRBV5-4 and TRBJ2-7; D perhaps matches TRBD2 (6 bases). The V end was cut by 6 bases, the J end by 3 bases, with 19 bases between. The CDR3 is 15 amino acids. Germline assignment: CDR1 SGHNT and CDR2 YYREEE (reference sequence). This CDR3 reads CASTPQGGEDYEQYF. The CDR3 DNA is TGTGCCAGCACCCCCCAGGGCGGGGAAGACTACGAGCAGTACTTC.

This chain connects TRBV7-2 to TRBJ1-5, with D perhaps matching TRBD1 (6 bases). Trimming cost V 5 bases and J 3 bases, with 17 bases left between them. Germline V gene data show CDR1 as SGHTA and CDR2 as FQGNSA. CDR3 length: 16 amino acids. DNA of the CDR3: TGTGCCAGCAGCCCCCACGGGGGGGGCACCAATCAGCCCCAGCATTTT. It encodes CASSPHGGGTNQPQHF.

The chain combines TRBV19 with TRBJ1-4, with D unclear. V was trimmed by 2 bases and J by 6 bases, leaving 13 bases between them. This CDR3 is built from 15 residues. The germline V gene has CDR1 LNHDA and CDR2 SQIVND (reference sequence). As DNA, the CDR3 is TGTGCCAGTAGTATATCGGCAGTCGGGGATGAAAAACTGTTTTTT. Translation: CASSISAVGDEKLFF.

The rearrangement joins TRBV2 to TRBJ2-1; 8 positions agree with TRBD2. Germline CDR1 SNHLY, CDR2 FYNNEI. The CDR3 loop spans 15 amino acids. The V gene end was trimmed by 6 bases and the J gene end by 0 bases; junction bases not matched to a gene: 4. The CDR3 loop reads CASSALAASYNEQFF. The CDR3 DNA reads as TGTGCCAGCAGCGCACTAGCGGCCTCCTACAATGAGCAGTTCTTC.

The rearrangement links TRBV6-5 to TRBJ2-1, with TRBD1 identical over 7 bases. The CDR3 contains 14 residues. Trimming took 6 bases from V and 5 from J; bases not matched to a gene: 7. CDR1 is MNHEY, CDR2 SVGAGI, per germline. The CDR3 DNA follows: TGTGCCAGCAGCCACAGGGGAGCCAACAATGAGCAGTTCTTC. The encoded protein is CASSHRGANNEQFF.

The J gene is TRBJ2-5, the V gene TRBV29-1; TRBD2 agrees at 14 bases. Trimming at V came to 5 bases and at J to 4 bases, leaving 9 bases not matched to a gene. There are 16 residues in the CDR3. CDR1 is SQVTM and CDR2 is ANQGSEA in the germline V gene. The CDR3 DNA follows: TGCAGCGTTAGGGGACTAGCGGGAGATTTTAGAGAGACCCAGTACTTC. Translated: CSVRGLAGDFRETQYF.

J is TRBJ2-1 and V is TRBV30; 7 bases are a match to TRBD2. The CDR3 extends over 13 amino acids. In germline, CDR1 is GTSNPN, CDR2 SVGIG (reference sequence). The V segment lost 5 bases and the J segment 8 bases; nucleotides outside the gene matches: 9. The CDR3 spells CAWSGGSGYEQFF. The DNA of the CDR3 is TGTGCCTGGTCCGGTGGTAGCGGGTATGAGCAGTTCTTC.

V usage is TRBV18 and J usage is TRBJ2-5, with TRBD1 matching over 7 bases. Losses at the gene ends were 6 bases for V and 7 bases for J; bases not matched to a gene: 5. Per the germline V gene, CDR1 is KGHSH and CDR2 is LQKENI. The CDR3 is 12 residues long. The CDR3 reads CASSGTERTQYF. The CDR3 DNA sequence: TGTGCCAGCTCCGGGACAGAGAGGACCCAGTACTTC.